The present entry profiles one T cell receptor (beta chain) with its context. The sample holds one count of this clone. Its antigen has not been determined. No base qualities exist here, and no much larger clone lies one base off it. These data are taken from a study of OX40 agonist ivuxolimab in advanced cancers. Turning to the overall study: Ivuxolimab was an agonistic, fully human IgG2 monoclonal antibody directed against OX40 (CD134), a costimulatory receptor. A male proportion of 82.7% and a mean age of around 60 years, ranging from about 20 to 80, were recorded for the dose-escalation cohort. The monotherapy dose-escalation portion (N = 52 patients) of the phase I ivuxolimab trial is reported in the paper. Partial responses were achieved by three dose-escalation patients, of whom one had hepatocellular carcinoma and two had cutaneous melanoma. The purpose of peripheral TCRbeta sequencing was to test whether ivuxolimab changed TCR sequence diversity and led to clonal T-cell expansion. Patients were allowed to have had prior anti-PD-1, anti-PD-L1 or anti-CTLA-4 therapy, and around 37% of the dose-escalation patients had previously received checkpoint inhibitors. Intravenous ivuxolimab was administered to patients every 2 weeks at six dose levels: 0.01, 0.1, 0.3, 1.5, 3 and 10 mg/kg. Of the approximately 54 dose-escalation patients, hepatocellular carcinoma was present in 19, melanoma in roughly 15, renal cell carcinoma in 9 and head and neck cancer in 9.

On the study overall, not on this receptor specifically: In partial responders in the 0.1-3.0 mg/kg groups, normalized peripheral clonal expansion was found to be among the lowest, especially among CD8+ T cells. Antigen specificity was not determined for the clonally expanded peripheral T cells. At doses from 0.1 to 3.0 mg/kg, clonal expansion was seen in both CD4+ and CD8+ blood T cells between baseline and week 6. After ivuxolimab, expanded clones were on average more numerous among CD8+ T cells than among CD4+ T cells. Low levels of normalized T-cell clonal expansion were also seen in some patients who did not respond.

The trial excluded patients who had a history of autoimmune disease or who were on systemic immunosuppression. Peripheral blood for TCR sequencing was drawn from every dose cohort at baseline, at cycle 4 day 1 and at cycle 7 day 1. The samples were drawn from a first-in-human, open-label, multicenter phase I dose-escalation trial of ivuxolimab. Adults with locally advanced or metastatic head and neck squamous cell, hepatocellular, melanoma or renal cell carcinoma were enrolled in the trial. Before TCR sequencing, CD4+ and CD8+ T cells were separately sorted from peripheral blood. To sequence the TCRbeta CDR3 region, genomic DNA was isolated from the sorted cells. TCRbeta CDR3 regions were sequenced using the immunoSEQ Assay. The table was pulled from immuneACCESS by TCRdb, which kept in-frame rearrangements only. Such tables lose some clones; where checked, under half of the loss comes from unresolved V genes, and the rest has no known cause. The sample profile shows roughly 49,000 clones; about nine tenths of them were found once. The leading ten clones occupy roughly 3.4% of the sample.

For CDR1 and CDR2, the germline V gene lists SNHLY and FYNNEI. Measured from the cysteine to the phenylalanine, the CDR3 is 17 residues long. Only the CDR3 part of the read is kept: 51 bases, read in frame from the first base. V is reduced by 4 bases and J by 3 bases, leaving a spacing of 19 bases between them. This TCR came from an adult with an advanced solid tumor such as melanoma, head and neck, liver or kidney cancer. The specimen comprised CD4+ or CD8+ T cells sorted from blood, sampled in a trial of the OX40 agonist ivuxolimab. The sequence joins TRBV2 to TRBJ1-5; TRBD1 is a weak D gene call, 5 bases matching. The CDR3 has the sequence CASSGPQGGPDNQPQHF. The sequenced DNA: TGTGCCAGCAGTGGCCCGCAGGGTGGACCCGACAATCAGCCCCAGCATTTT.